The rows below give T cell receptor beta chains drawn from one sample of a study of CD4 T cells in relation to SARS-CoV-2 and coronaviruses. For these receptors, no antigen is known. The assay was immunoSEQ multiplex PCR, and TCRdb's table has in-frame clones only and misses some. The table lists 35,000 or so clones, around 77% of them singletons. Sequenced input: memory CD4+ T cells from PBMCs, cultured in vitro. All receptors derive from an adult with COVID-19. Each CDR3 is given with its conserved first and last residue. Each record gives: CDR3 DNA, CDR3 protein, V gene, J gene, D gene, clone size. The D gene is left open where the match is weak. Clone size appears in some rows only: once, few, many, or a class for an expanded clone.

cdr3_nt: TGTGCCAGCAAGTCTAGCGGGGGTTCGGGCGCCGGGGAGCTGTTTTTT
cdr3_aa: CASKSSGGSGAGELFF
v_call: TRBV2
j_call: TRBJ2-2
d_call: TRBD2
clone_size: few

cdr3_nt: TGTGCCAGCAGTTACTCTAGCACCGGGGAGCTGTTTTTT
cdr3_aa: CASSYSSTGELFF
v_call: TRBV6-2/TRBV6-3
j_call: TRBJ2-2
d_call: -
clone_size: once

cdr3_nt: TGTGCCAGCAGTTACTCGGGTGGGGATCAATCGGATACGCAGTATTTT
cdr3_aa: CASSYSGGDQSDTQYF
v_call: TRBV6-6
j_call: TRBJ2-3
d_call: -
clone_size: few

cdr3_nt: TGTGCCAGCAGTCGACCCTCCCGGGACAGGGGAGAAGATACGCAGTATTTT
cdr3_aa: CASSRPSRDRGEDTQYF
v_call: TRBV6-6
j_call: TRBJ2-3
d_call: TRBD1
clone_size: -

cdr3_nt: TGTGCCAGCGCGGGGGCGCAAGAGACCCAGTACTTC
cdr3_aa: CASAGAQETQYF
v_call: TRBV28
j_call: TRBJ2-5
d_call: -
clone_size: once

cdr3_nt: TGTGCCAGCAGGGACAGGGGGTCCGGGGAGCTGTTTTTT
cdr3_aa: CASRDRGSGELFF
v_call: TRBV2
j_call: TRBJ2-2
d_call: TRBD1
clone_size: -

cdr3_nt: TGCGCCAGCAGCGTTAGCGGGAGGTTGACAGATACGCAGTATTTT
cdr3_aa: CASSVSGRLTDTQYF
v_call: TRBV5-1
j_call: TRBJ2-3
d_call: TRBD2
clone_size: -

cdr3_nt: TGTGCCAGCTCGCGGACTAGCGGGGGGGTGGTCGAGCAGTACTTC
cdr3_aa: CASSRTSGGVVEQYF
v_call: TRBV18
j_call: TRBJ2-7
d_call: TRBD2
clone_size: -

cdr3_nt: TGTGCCAGCAGCCCCTCGTGGCAGAAAGGGTATACGCAGTATTTT
cdr3_aa: CASSPSWQKGYTQYF
v_call: TRBV5-5
j_call: TRBJ2-3
d_call: -
clone_size: -

cdr3_nt: TGCGCCAGCAGTATAAGCAACACTGAAGCTTTCTTT
cdr3_aa: CASSISNTEAFF
v_call: TRBV23-1
j_call: TRBJ1-1
d_call: -
clone_size: -

cdr3_nt: TGCAGCGTAGCCCGGGACCCCTCAAAATACGAGCAGTACTTC
cdr3_aa: CSVARDPSKYEQYF
v_call: TRBV29-1
j_call: TRBJ2-7
d_call: -
clone_size: -

cdr3_nt: -
cdr3_aa: CASSFGPGQGVTDTQYF
v_call: TRBV5-1
j_call: TRBJ2-3
d_call: -
clone_size: -

cdr3_nt: TGTGCCAGCACCCTTAGACGCGCGGGAAGGTCCTACGAGCAGTACTTC
cdr3_aa: CASTLRRAGRSYEQYF
v_call: TRBV7-6
j_call: TRBJ2-7
d_call: -
clone_size: -

cdr3_nt: TGTGCCTGGAGTCAAGGGCGAAATTCACCCCTCCACTTT
cdr3_aa: CAWSQGRNSPLHF
v_call: TRBV30
j_call: TRBJ1-6
d_call: -
clone_size: -

cdr3_nt: TGTGCCAGCTCACCGTCGGGAGTGGGCTACGAGCAGTACTTC
cdr3_aa: CASSPSGVGYEQYF
v_call: TRBV18
j_call: TRBJ2-7
d_call: -
clone_size: -

cdr3_nt: TGTGCCAGCAGTTCCACGAGGGTAGGAGAGACCCAGTACTTC
cdr3_aa: CASSSTRVGETQYF
v_call: TRBV28
j_call: TRBJ2-5
d_call: -
clone_size: once

cdr3_nt: TGTGCCAGCAGCTTAACCGGGACAGGAGAACCAGATACGCAGTATTTT
cdr3_aa: CASSLTGTGEPDTQYF
v_call: TRBV13
j_call: TRBJ2-3
d_call: TRBD1
clone_size: few

cdr3_nt: TGCGCCAGCAGCTCAGCCGGGAGCGCAGAGACCCAGTACTTC
cdr3_aa: CASSSAGSAETQYF
v_call: TRBV5-1
j_call: TRBJ2-5
d_call: -
clone_size: -

cdr3_nt: TGTGCCAGCAGTTACGACAGGGCAGGCACTGAAGCTTTCTTT
cdr3_aa: CASSYDRAGTEAFF
v_call: TRBV6-5
j_call: TRBJ1-1
d_call: TRBD1
clone_size: -

cdr3_nt: TGTGCCAGTAGTATAGCCCAGGGGTATTACGAGCAGTACTTC
cdr3_aa: CASSIAQGYYEQYF
v_call: TRBV19
j_call: TRBJ2-7
d_call: -
clone_size: -

cdr3_nt: TGTGCCAGCAGACCACCGGACAGGGGTGAGCAGTTCTTC
cdr3_aa: CASRPPDRGEQFF
v_call: TRBV28
j_call: TRBJ2-1
d_call: TRBD1
clone_size: -

cdr3_nt: TGTGCCAGCAGCTTCACAGGGGTTGGGGCCAACGTCCTGACTTTC
cdr3_aa: CASSFTGVGANVLTF
v_call: TRBV7-2
j_call: TRBJ2-6
d_call: TRBD1
clone_size: -

cdr3_nt: TGTGCCAGCAGTGACCCCGACAGGGTCACTGGAAACACCATATATTTT
cdr3_aa: CASSDPDRVTGNTIYF
v_call: TRBV6-1
j_call: TRBJ1-3
d_call: TRBD1
clone_size: -

cdr3_nt: TGTGCCAGCAGCCCCAACACAGGGCCTCCATACGAGCAGTACTTC
cdr3_aa: CASSPNTGPPYEQYF
v_call: TRBV13
j_call: TRBJ2-7
d_call: -
clone_size: -

cdr3_nt: TGTGCCAGCAGCCAAGACCGAGGGGTGTTCAATGAGCAGTTCTTC
cdr3_aa: CASSQDRGVFNEQFF
v_call: TRBV3-1/TRBV3-2
j_call: TRBJ2-1
d_call: -
clone_size: medium-sized

cdr3_nt: TGTGCCAGCAGCTCCCCAAGGCCCGGGACTACTTACAATGAGCAGTTCTTC
cdr3_aa: CASSSPRPGTTYNEQFF
v_call: TRBV11-2
j_call: TRBJ2-1
d_call: TRBD2
clone_size: -

cdr3_nt: TGTGCCAGCGACTCCGGGAGCCCAAGCTATGGCTACACCTTC
cdr3_aa: CASDSGSPSYGYTF
v_call: TRBV5-5
j_call: TRBJ1-2
d_call: -
clone_size: -

cdr3_nt: TGTGCCAGCAGACGTACAGGGGACGAGCAGTACTTC
cdr3_aa: CASRRTGDEQYF
v_call: TRBV28
j_call: TRBJ2-7
d_call: TRBD1
clone_size: once

cdr3_nt: TGTGCCAGCAGTTTCGGGACTAGCGACACAGATACGCAGTATTTT
cdr3_aa: CASSFGTSDTDTQYF
v_call: TRBV28
j_call: TRBJ2-3
d_call: TRBD2
clone_size: -

cdr3_nt: TGTGCCTGGAGGGACAGGCGGAACACCGGGGAGCTGTTTTTT
cdr3_aa: CAWRDRRNTGELFF
v_call: TRBV30
j_call: TRBJ2-2
d_call: TRBD1
clone_size: few

cdr3_nt: TGTGCCTGGAGTGCAGGGGGCAGTCAGCCCCAGCATTTT
cdr3_aa: CAWSAGGSQPQHF
v_call: TRBV30
j_call: TRBJ1-5
d_call: TRBD1
clone_size: few

cdr3_nt: TGTGCCAGCAGCGAGAGGAGTAGGGATACAGATACGCAGTATTTT
cdr3_aa: CASSERSRDTDTQYF
v_call: TRBV9
j_call: TRBJ2-3
d_call: -
clone_size: -

cdr3_nt: TGTGCCTGGAGTGTAGCTAGCGGGAGTAATGAGCAGTTCTTC
cdr3_aa: CAWSVASGSNEQFF
v_call: TRBV30
j_call: TRBJ2-1
d_call: TRBD2
clone_size: few

cdr3_nt: TGTGCCAGCAGTGCACACCCCGGGACTCAGACCACAGATACGCAGTATTTT
cdr3_aa: CASSAHPGTQTTDTQYF
v_call: TRBV9
j_call: TRBJ2-3
d_call: -
clone_size: -

cdr3_nt: TGTGCCAGCAGGCGGGAGGCCCCCGAGAAGCAGTACTTC
cdr3_aa: CASRREAPEKQYF
v_call: TRBV7-9
j_call: TRBJ2-7
d_call: TRBD2
clone_size: -

cdr3_nt: TGTGCCAGTAGTATCTTGGGGACAGCGAACACCGGGGAGCTGTTTTTT
cdr3_aa: CASSILGTANTGELFF
v_call: TRBV19
j_call: TRBJ2-2
d_call: TRBD1
clone_size: -

cdr3_nt: TGTGCCAGCTCACCGTATCGACCGGGAGGACGAACAGATACGCAGTATTTT
cdr3_aa: CASSPYRPGGRTDTQYF
v_call: TRBV18
j_call: TRBJ2-3
d_call: TRBD2
clone_size: -

cdr3_nt: TGTGCCAGCAGCGTAGATCCTAGCGGGAGCAATGAGCAGTTCTTC
cdr3_aa: CASSVDPSGSNEQFF
v_call: TRBV9
j_call: TRBJ2-1
d_call: TRBD2
clone_size: -

cdr3_nt: TGTGCCAGCAGCCCTCAACCGGGGGGGGCAGATACGCAGTATTTT
cdr3_aa: CASSPQPGGADTQYF
v_call: TRBV5-4
j_call: TRBJ2-3
d_call: TRBD2
clone_size: -

cdr3_nt: TGTGCCAGCAGCCAAGCTGGATCGGAGACCCAGTACTTC
cdr3_aa: CASSQAGSETQYF
v_call: TRBV3-1/TRBV3-2
j_call: TRBJ2-5
d_call: -
clone_size: -

cdr3_nt: TGCGCCAGCACCTCTAACCAGAACTCTGGGGCCAACGTCCTGACTTTC
cdr3_aa: CASTSNQNSGANVLTF
v_call: TRBV5-1
j_call: TRBJ2-6
d_call: -
clone_size: -

cdr3_nt: TGTGCCACCAGCGATGGGGGAGATGAGACAGATACGCAGTATTTT
cdr3_aa: CATSDGGDETDTQYF
v_call: TRBV15
j_call: TRBJ2-3
d_call: -
clone_size: -

cdr3_nt: TGTGCCAGCAGCGAGCCCGGAAACGGGCTCCAGCATTTT
cdr3_aa: CASSEPGNGLQHF
v_call: TRBV2
j_call: TRBJ1-5
d_call: -
clone_size: -

cdr3_nt: TGTGCCAGCAGTCCCCTCCGGCCGGTCAGCACAGATACGCAGTATTTT
cdr3_aa: CASSPLRPVSTDTQYF
v_call: TRBV28
j_call: TRBJ2-3
d_call: -
clone_size: once

cdr3_nt: TGTGCCAGCTCGTCGGGACTGTATAGCAATCAGCCCCAGCATTTT
cdr3_aa: CASSSGLYSNQPQHF
v_call: TRBV18
j_call: TRBJ1-5
d_call: -
clone_size: -

cdr3_nt: TGCGCCAGCAGCCAACAGCTAGCGGGCACAGATACGCAGTATTTT
cdr3_aa: CASSQQLAGTDTQYF
v_call: TRBV4-3
j_call: TRBJ2-3
d_call: TRBD2
clone_size: -

cdr3_nt: TGCGCCAGCAGTCTTAAAGATACGCAGTATTTT
cdr3_aa: CASSLKDTQYF
v_call: TRBV23-1
j_call: TRBJ2-3
d_call: -
clone_size: once

cdr3_nt: TGTGCCAGCAGCCCAGGGGGACAGGGGTCGTACGAGCAGTACTTC
cdr3_aa: CASSPGGQGSYEQYF
v_call: TRBV11-3
j_call: TRBJ2-7
d_call: TRBD1
clone_size: -

cdr3_nt: TGTGCCAGCAGCGCTGATGGAAACACCATATATTTT
cdr3_aa: CASSADGNTIYF
v_call: TRBV7-8
j_call: TRBJ1-3
d_call: -
clone_size: few

cdr3_nt: TGTGCCAGCAGCTTATGGGGGAGGGACTCCTACGAGCAGTACTTC
cdr3_aa: CASSLWGRDSYEQYF
v_call: TRBV13
j_call: TRBJ2-7
d_call: TRBD2
clone_size: once

cdr3_nt: TGCGCCAGCTCTAACGCGGGGGGCACAGATACGCAGTATTTT
cdr3_aa: CASSNAGGTDTQYF
v_call: TRBV10-1
j_call: TRBJ2-3
d_call: TRBD2
clone_size: -

cdr3_nt: TGTGCCAGCAGCTTGCCCGGGGCTTCTAACTATGGCTACACCTTC
cdr3_aa: CASSLPGASNYGYTF
v_call: TRBV7-8
j_call: TRBJ1-2
d_call: -
clone_size: few

cdr3_nt: TGCGCCAGCAGCGACGACAGGGGGGCCAATGAGCAGTTCTTC
cdr3_aa: CASSDDRGANEQFF
v_call: TRBV5-1
j_call: TRBJ2-1
d_call: TRBD1
clone_size: -

cdr3_nt: TGTGCCAGCGGCTTAGCCGGGAAAGCTTTCTTT
cdr3_aa: CASGLAGKAFF
v_call: TRBV12-3/TRBV12-4
j_call: TRBJ1-1
d_call: -
clone_size: once

cdr3_nt: TGCAGCGTTGATGTGTCTGCAGACTATGGCTACACCTTC
cdr3_aa: CSVDVSADYGYTF
v_call: TRBV29-1
j_call: TRBJ1-2
d_call: -
clone_size: -

cdr3_nt: TGTGCCAGCAGTGGACAGGGTACCGGGGAGCTGTTTTTT
cdr3_aa: CASSGQGTGELFF
v_call: TRBV12-3/TRBV12-4
j_call: TRBJ2-2
d_call: TRBD1
clone_size: few

cdr3_nt: TGTGCCAGTAGCAGGGTAGCGGGGTCTTACTCCTACGAGCAGTACTTC
cdr3_aa: CASSRVAGSYSYEQYF
v_call: TRBV19
j_call: TRBJ2-7
d_call: TRBD2
clone_size: -

cdr3_nt: TGTGCCATCAGGGCTAGCGGGAGGAACGAGCAGTACTTC
cdr3_aa: CAIRASGRNEQYF
v_call: TRBV10-3
j_call: TRBJ2-7
d_call: TRBD2
clone_size: -

cdr3_nt: TGTGCCAGCAGCCAAGGTTTCCGGACAGGGGGATTGGCGAAAGGAAACACCATATATTTT
cdr3_aa: CASSQGFRTGGLAKGNTIYF
v_call: TRBV14
j_call: TRBJ1-3
d_call: TRBD1
clone_size: -